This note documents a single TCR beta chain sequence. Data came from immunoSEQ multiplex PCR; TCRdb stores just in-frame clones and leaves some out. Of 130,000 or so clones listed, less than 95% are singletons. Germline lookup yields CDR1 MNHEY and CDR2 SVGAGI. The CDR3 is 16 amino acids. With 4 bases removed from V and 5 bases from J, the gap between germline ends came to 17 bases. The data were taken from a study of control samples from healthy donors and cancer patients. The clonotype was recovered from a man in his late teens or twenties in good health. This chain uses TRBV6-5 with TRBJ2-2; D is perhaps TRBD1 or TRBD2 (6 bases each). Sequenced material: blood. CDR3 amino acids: CASSWIAGHSTGELFF. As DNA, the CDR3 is TGTGCCAGCAGTTGGATTGCGGGACACTCAACCGGGGAGCTGTTTTTT.